This note documents a single T cell receptor beta chain sequence. These data are taken from a study of blood T cell repertoires in COVID-19. Assay used: immunoSEQ multiplex PCR; TCRdb lists only in-frame clones, some missing. The repertoire includes some 120,000 clones, around three quarters of them detected once, and 2% to 2.5% sits in the top ten. The CDR3 contains 13 residues. J was trimmed by 13 bases and V by 0 bases; bases with no gene match: 6. Germline values: CDR1 MNHNY, CDR2 SVGAGI (reference sequence). Sequences were obtained from peripheral blood. The rearrangement links TRBV6-6 to TRBJ1-2; 9 bases are shared with TRBD1. The sequence was collected from a woman in her 70s with acute or convalescent COVID-19. The CDR3 here is CASSYSGQGLFTF. The CDR3 DNA follows: TGTGCCAGCAGTTACTCGGGACAGGGCTTATTCACCTTC.